The T cell receptor beta chain described here comes from a study of blood T cell repertoires in COVID-19. Study context: Some COVID-19 samples were acute and others convalescent; all came from the United States, Italy and Spain.

Study members were between about 18 and 95 years old and lived in 24 US regions. The V and J ends lost 3 bases and 6 bases, in that order; junction bases with no gene match: 15. The CDR3 is 19 amino acids. Germline V CDR1 and CDR2: SGHTA, FQGNSA. This clone was detected a few times. Sequencing used immunoSEQ multiplex PCR; TCRdb keeps in-frame clones, though not all of them. The data contain some 160,000 clones, around 80% of them singletons. Sequencing was performed on PBMCs or T cells enriched from blood (not recorded which). The chain carries TRBV7-2 and TRBJ2-1, with 12 bases fitting TRBD2. This sequence was found in a woman between 65 and 79 years old in a cohort exposed to, infected with or recovered from COVID-19 (not recorded which). The CDR3 DNA is TGTGCCAGCAGCTTCCCGAGGGCTAGCGGGAGGGCCCTCCCCAATGAGCAGTTCTTC. It translates to CASSFPRASGRALPNEQFF.